This T cell receptor beta chain was identified in a study of cytotoxic CD8 clonotypes in ibrutinib-treated CLL. Study details: Sample averages reached around 260,000 productive templates and over 85,000 productive rearrangements.

A remark on this clone: Its antigen is unidentified.

Study-wide results and limits: The clonality went up when patients responded to ibrutinib and dropped back toward baseline at progression.

The CDR3 is made up of 18 amino acids. From germline, CDR1 is MNHEY and CDR2 SMNVEV (reference sequence). Trimming took 4 bases from V and 4 from J; bases not matched to a gene: 9. Some clones are missing from TCRdb's copy, which holds only in-frame ones; the method was immunoSEQ multiplex PCR. The top ten hold about an eighth of the sample, which has approximately 210,000 clones, around 70% seen once. Material: PBMCs, obtained after 24 months of ibrutinib treatment. This sequence originates from a human donor with chronic lymphocytic leukemia. V and J are TRBV27 and TRBJ2-6; 11 bases line up with TRBD2. CDR3 nucleotide sequence: TGTGCCAGCAGTTGGCTTAGCGGGAGGGCTTACGGGGCCAACGTCCTGACTTTC. It translates to CASSWLSGRAYGANVLTF. Full variable domain (outside the CDR3, taken from reference TRBV27 and TRBJ2-6): EAQVTQNPRYLITVTGKKLTVTCSQNMNHEYMSWYRQDPGLGLRQIYYSMNVEVTDKGDVPEGYKVSRKEKRNFPLILESPSPNQTSLYFCASSWLSGRAYGANVLTFGAGSRLTVL.